These T cell receptor beta chains were read from a single sample in a study of T cell responses to AZD1222 COVID-19 vaccine. Libraries were prepared by immunoSEQ multiplex PCR; TCRdb keeps only in-frame clonotypes and omits some of them. The sample consists of under 50,000 clones, roughly 75% of them appearing once. Material: peripheral blood, obtained 28 days after the second dose of the MenACWY control vaccine. The receptors were gathered from an adult who received the MenACWY meningococcal vaccine as a control. Both conserved end residues are part of each CDR3. Each record gives: clone size, J gene, D gene, V gene, CDR3 DNA, CDR3 protein. The D gene is left open where the match is weak. Clone size is stated in some rows and not others, as once, few, many or a class when expanded.

NA TRBJ1-5 NA TRBV29-1 TGCAGTATCTCTGGGGGTCTCAATCAGCCCCAGCATTTT CSISGGLNQPQHF
NA TRBJ1-5 NA TRBV19 TGTGCCAGTATGAGGATTTATAGCAATCAGCCCCAGCATTTT CASMRIYSNQPQHF
NA TRBJ2-1 NA TRBV6-1 TGTGCCAGCAGTGAAAGATCACAGGCTTTGTGGATCTCCTACAATGAGCAGTTCTTC CASSERSQALWISYNEQFF
once TRBJ2-1 TRBD1 TRBV7-6 TGTGCCAGCAGCTCGTACAGGGGAGTCCAACAAAGTGAGCAGTTCTTC CASSSYRGVQQSEQFF
NA TRBJ2-3 NA TRBV6-1 TGTGCCAGCAGTGAATGGGTCAAACCTAGCACAGATACGCAGTATTTT CASSEWVKPSTDTQYF
many TRBJ1-2 NA TRBV7-8 TGTGCCAGCAGCTCAGACAGAAAATATGGCTACACCTTC CASSSDRKYGYTF
NA TRBJ1-5 NA TRBV10-2 TGCGCCAGCAGCCCTTCGAAACAGGGCAATCAGCCCCAGCATTTT CASSPSKQGNQPQHF
NA TRBJ1-1 NA TRBV6-5 TGTGCCAGCAGCCTAACCGGCTCCAGATCCGAAGCTTTCTTT CASSLTGSRSEAFF
NA TRBJ2-1 TRBD2 TRBV9 TGTGCCAGCAGAGCTCTGACTAGCGGGAGTTGGGATGAGCAGTTCTTC CASRALTSGSWDEQFF
NA TRBJ1-1 NA TRBV5-1 TGCGCCAGCAGCTCGTCCTTCATAGACAGCACTGAAGCTTTCTTT CASSSSFIDSTEAFF
NA TRBJ1-1 NA TRBV6-5 TGTGCCAGCAGGGGACAACTGAACACTGAAGCTTTCTTT CASRGQLNTEAFF
NA TRBJ2-5 NA TRBV6-1 TGTGCCAGCAGTGAAGGTAGCGCCCTGAGGGAGTACTTC CASSEGSALREYF
once TRBJ2-5 TRBD2 TRBV6-1 TGTGCCAGCAGTGAAGTAGCGGGGGGGCAAGAGACCCAGTACTTC CASSEVAGGQETQYF
NA TRBJ2-5 NA TRBV6-6 TGTGCCAGCAGTTACTCGTTCTTCCAAGAGACCCAGTACTTC CASSYSFFQETQYF
NA TRBJ2-2 TRBD1 TRBV5-1 TGCGCCACCGAAGGGACAGGGAACACCGGGGAGCTGTTTTTT CATEGTGNTGELFF
NA TRBJ2-7 NA TRBV5-1 TGCGCCAGCAGCCATGGACTTTTTCCCTACGAGCAGTACTTC CASSHGLFPYEQYF
NA TRBJ1-5 NA TRBV6-5 TGTGCCAGTCATAGCACGAAGGGCAATCAGCCCCAGCATTTT CASHSTKGNQPQHF
once TRBJ1-4 NA TRBV29-1 TGCAGCGTGGCAGGGCAGTGGAATGAAAAACTGTTTTTT CSVAGQWNEKLFF
NA TRBJ1-1 NA TRBV18 TGTGCCAGCTCACCAAAGAGTGGAACTGAAGCTTTCTTT CASSPKSGTEAFF
once TRBJ1-2 NA TRBV12-3/TRBV12-4 TGTGCCAGCAGGAGGGACTCTTACAATGGCTACACCTTC CASRRDSYNGYTF
NA TRBJ1-5 TRBD1 TRBV28 TGTGCCAGCAGTTTTGCTGCGGGACAGCACAATCAGCCCCAGCATTTT CASSFAAGQHNQPQHF
once TRBJ2-1 NA TRBV28 TGTGCCAGCAGTTCCCGACCCAAGGGGGGGCTTAATGAGCAGTTCTTC CASSSRPKGGLNEQFF
NA TRBJ1-2 TRBD1 TRBV9 TGTGCCAGCAGCTCTGAGGGGACAGGGCTAGGGGGCTACACCTTC CASSSEGTGLGGYTF
NA TRBJ2-2 NA TRBV18 TGTGCCAGCTCGCGCCCGTTAGGACAGTCGACCGGGGAGCTGTTTTTT CASSRPLGQSTGELFF
NA TRBJ1-6 NA TRBV5-1 TGCGCCAGCACCCCGGGGGGGAACAATTCACCCCTCCACTTT CASTPGGNNSPLHF
NA TRBJ2-3 NA TRBV5-6 TGTGCCAGCACCTTGGGTCAGCGGATGACCGCAGATACGCAGTATTTT CASTLGQRMTADTQYF
once TRBJ2-2 TRBD2 TRBV10-2 TGCGCCACTACCCCCAGGGAGGGGAGGAAGCTGTTTTTT CATTPREGRKLFF
NA TRBJ2-7 TRBD1 TRBV18 TGTGCCAGCTCACCCGGGACAGGGATCTACGAGCAGTACTTC CASSPGTGIYEQYF
NA TRBJ1-5 TRBD1 TRBV2 TGTGCCAGCAAGGGGAGGACAGGGACATTCCAGCCCCAGCATTTT CASKGRTGTFQPQHF
NA TRBJ2-1 TRBD2 TRBV11-2 TGTGCCAGCAGCTTTGAACTAGCGATCTCGGGTGAGCAGTTCTTC CASSFELAISGEQFF
NA TRBJ2-3 NA TRBV3-1/TRBV3-2 TGTGCCAGCAGCCAAGGTTTTGCCTGGAACCGAACTAGCACAGATACGCAGTATTTT CASSQGFAWNRTSTDTQYF
NA TRBJ1-3 NA TRBV6-5 TGTGCCAGCAGTTATGAAGGTGGTAGAAACACCATATATTTT CASSYEGGRNTIYF
NA TRBJ2-7 NA TRBV16 TGTGCCAGCAGCCATTACCGTACCGCCTACGAGCAGTACTTC CASSHYRTAYEQYF
NA TRBJ2-5 NA TRBV6-4 NA CARLHILETQYF
NA TRBJ2-5 TRBD1 TRBV24-1 TGTGCCACCAGTGATAGTTACACAGGGGCAGCCCAAGAGACCCAGTACTTC CATSDSYTGAAQETQYF
NA TRBJ1-2 NA TRBV19 TGTGCCAGTTCCGCAGTACGCTATGGCTACACCTTC CASSAVRYGYTF
NA TRBJ1-2 NA TRBV7-6 TGTGCCAGCAGCATGCCCGGGCTGGCCGACGATGGCTACACCTTC CASSMPGLADDGYTF
few TRBJ1-1 NA TRBV9 TGTGCCAGCAGCGCTAGTATGGGGGGAAATGAAGCTTTCTTT CASSASMGGNEAFF
NA TRBJ1-5 TRBD1 TRBV5-6 TGTGCCAGCAGCTCCTACAGGACAGGGATCAATCAGCCCCAGCATTTT CASSSYRTGINQPQHF
NA TRBJ1-2 NA TRBV6-5 TGTGCCAGCAGGAAGGAACAATATGGCTACACCTTC CASRKEQYGYTF
NA TRBJ2-1 TRBD1 TRBV7-7 TGTGCCAGCAGCCCCGACAGGGGGCGGCGAGGCAATGAGCAGTTCTTC CASSPDRGRRGNEQFF
NA TRBJ1-1 NA TRBV5-5 TGTGCCAGCAGCTTGCTTTTTTCCGGAGGTAACGCTGAAGCTTTCTTT CASSLLFSGGNAEAFF
NA TRBJ1-5 TRBD1 TRBV28 TGTGCCAGCGGAGGGGCAGGGGGAAACAATCAGCCCCAGCATTTT CASGGAGGNNQPQHF
few TRBJ1-5 NA TRBV5-6 TGTGCCAGCAGCTTGGTGGCAGACAATCAGCCCCAGCATTTT CASSLVADNQPQHF
once TRBJ1-2 NA TRBV2 TGTGCCAGCAGGCGGGAGTCCTTC CASRRESF
once TRBJ2-1 TRBD2 TRBV6-6 TGTGCCAGCAGAAGCGGGACCAACAATGAGCAGTTCTTC CASRSGTNNEQFF
few TRBJ1-1 NA TRBV7-9 TGTGCCAGCAGCTTAGCAGGGCCCGTCAAAGCTTTCTTT CASSLAGPVKAFF
NA TRBJ1-2 NA TRBV5-8 TGTGCCAGCAGCTCTCGCGGGAACCTTAACTATGGCTACACCTTC CASSSRGNLNYGYTF
NA TRBJ1-4 NA TRBV11-2 TGTGCCAGCAGCCCACCACAGGGTTTGAGCGAAAAACTGTTTTTT CASSPPQGLSEKLFF
NA TRBJ1-1 NA TRBV19 TGTGCCAGTAGTATTTCTAGGAACACTGAAGCTTTCTTT CASSISRNTEAFF
NA TRBJ2-7 TRBD2 TRBV5-6 TGTGCCAGCAGCTTCCTAGCGGGGAGATGGTACGAGCAGTACTTC CASSFLAGRWYEQYF
NA TRBJ1-1 NA TRBV3-1/TRBV3-2 TGTGCCAGCAGCCAGAAGCTTAACACTGAAGCTTTCTTT CASSQKLNTEAFF
NA TRBJ1-1 NA TRBV30 TGTGCCTGGAGTATTCTTTGGACAGCCAAGAACACTGAAGCTTTCTTT CAWSILWTAKNTEAFF
NA TRBJ1-1 NA TRBV30 TGTGCCTGGAGTATATGGGGGGCTCTCACTGAAGCTTTCTTT CAWSIWGALTEAFF
NA TRBJ1-1 NA TRBV18 TGTGCCAGCTCACGAGTTGGTACGCAAATGAACACTGAAGCTTTCTTT CASSRVGTQMNTEAFF
NA TRBJ1-2 NA TRBV10-3 TGTGCCATCAGTGAGCCAGACAGGAACTATGGCTACACCTTC CAISEPDRNYGYTF